This T cell receptor beta chain appears in the sequencing data of a study of blood T cell repertoires in COVID-19. About the study: Spain, Italy and the United States supplied samples that represented acute and convalescent COVID-19. PBMCs, B-cell-depleted T cells, or T cells were the source of the cDNA or gDNA that made up the material.

This CDR3 region has 15 residues. Germline CDR1 SGDLS, CDR2 YYNGEE. Trimming took off 4 bases at V and 4 bases at J, with 14 bases between the two ends. Authors' data handling: The assay estimated nucleated cells by amplifying reference gene primers. The repertoire was sequenced with immunoSEQ multiplex PCR; TCRdb's copy has only in-frame clones and lacks some. V and J calls and clone size are as listed in that table; D and trimming were resolved from the DNA. This table holds over 200,000 clones, less than 90% found once. Sequencing used peripheral blood. The chain carries TRBV9 and TRBJ1-4; D perhaps matches TRBD1 (5 bases). The sequence was obtained from a man in his sixties who had recovered from COVID-19. Written as DNA, the CDR3 is TGTGCCAGCAGCCCTCAAGGGGCACTTAATGAAAAACTGTTTTTT. The encoded protein is CASSPQGALNEKLFF.